This TCR beta chain was found in a study of T cells after yellow fever vaccination. The CDR3 runs to 15 residues. Trimming took off 1 base at V and 0 bases at J, with 7 bases between the two ends. Germline CDR1 reads MGHDK; CDR2 reads SYGVNS. TCRdb itself ran the 5' RACE reads through MiXCR, one entry per CDR3 protein. The data contain some 560,000 distinct CDR3 sequences, 17% of them singletons. The chain uses TRBV25-1 and TRBJ2-1; no firm D call. Sequenced material: PBMCs, taken less than 6 days after the first yellow fever vaccination. The source of this sequence is a man younger than 35 who received the YFV17D yellow fever vaccine. This CDR3 is CASSESESSYNEQFF. The CDR3 coding sequence is TGTGCCAGCAGTGAATCAGAGAGCTCCTACAATGAGCAGTTCTTC.